This entry describes one T cell receptor (beta chain). The antigen remains unidentified. The V end lost 2 bases, the J end lost 2 bases, and 22 bases lay between the germline ends. The CDR3 has 18 amino acids. The data were taken from a study of graft-versus-host responses after intestinal transplantation. Broader study findings: Peak levels of circulating GvH clones tracked with early post-transplant HvG declines. Some patients had graft-donor T cell macrochimerism. In their allografts, the ratios of graft-versus-host to host-versus-graft T cell clones were high.

Sequencing was performed with immunoSEQ multiplex PCR; in TCRdb, only in-frame clones are kept and a portion is missing. The sample has 35,000 to 40,000 clones; roughly four fifths are singletons. The chain uses TRBV23-1 and TRBJ2-7; D is unclear. TRBV23-1 is an ORF; its function is uncertain. The clonotype was recovered from a human patient who received an intestinal transplant, so some T cells may come from the graft donor. This material consisted of PBMCs, taken 1070 days after transplant. The CDR3 loop reads CASSQRYTPRNFTYEQYF. The CDR3 DNA follows: TGCGCCAGCAGTCAACGCTATACCCCCAGAAATTTCACCTACGAGCAGTACTTC.